This TCR beta chain was identified during a study of shared T cell receptors in the human thymus (TCRdb year 2021). Describing the broader study: The study investigated the way shared, self-reactive T-cell receptor alpha chains are produced in the human thymus.

Measured from the cysteine to the phenylalanine, the CDR3 is 17 residues long. The entry retains the CDR3 DNA only, 51 bases that are in frame from base 1. V drops 3 bases and J drops 0 bases, leaving 15 bases in between. For CDR1 and CDR2, the germline V gene lists KGHSH and LQKENI. Preparation of the library involved the immunoSEQ multiplex PCR assay. Entries here come from immuneACCESS through TCRdb and include only in-frame sequences with V and J called. Some clones fail to appear in such tables; in the studies checked, an unresolved V gene covers under half of the shortfall, and the cause of the remainder is unknown. Here the sample has about 660,000 clones; approximately 88% occur a single time. 0.0095% to 0.011% of the sample is held by the ten biggest clonotypes. With regard to this clone: Its antigen has not been determined. Base qualities are not at hand, and no much larger clone is one base apart.

The same sample was also used in a study of human thymus T cells. Reported in the second study: In Finland, the donors were immunologically healthy infants who were having open corrective cardiac surgery for congenital heart defects. The thymus tissue came from surgical resects taken out during corrective cardiac surgery. Biased V and J gene segment usage appeared to be present in both thymic and peripheral blood repertoires. According to the related research, thymic TCR repertoires were highly overlapping among unrelated individuals. The study described the TCR alpha and beta repertoires in under 10 infant thymus samples and a few matching peripheral blood samples. The infant donors were about 7 to 244 days old, and the cohort included five or six males and two females. Thymocytes were mechanically released from the tissue and were stored as pellets of roughly 10-32 million cells at -70 degrees C. A QIAsymphony instrument was used to extract genomic DNA from frozen cell pellets. The immunoSEQ multiplex PCR assay was used to amplify the TCRB and TCRAD loci from a standardized quantity of quality-controlled genomic DNA. The amplicons covered the V(D)J region and were long enough to include the CDR3 and to identify the V and J genes. The amplicons were sequenced on an Illumina platform via the commercial immunoSEQ service. Primer bias and sequencing errors were corrected as previously described, and TCRAD and TCRB definitions were based on the IMGT database. The repertoires were analysed using immunoSEQ Analyzer 3.0 and VDJTools for basic statistics, V/J segment usage, diversity estimates, rarefaction and pairwise overlap. To estimate diversity, the Chao1, ChaoE, Efron-Thisted, Shannon and inverse Simpson indices were applied, and diversity was also estimated on datasets down-sampled to the smallest sample. Repertoire overlap was assessed by strict matching of CDR3 nucleotide sequence, V gene and J gene, and clustering was done by Jaccard-based multidimensional scaling. Thymus samples yielded on average roughly 790,000 unique TCRB clonotypes, compared with around 79,000 from blood samples.

The chain couples TRBV18 to TRBJ2-1; matching of 6 bases hints at TRBD2 as the D gene. This clonotype originated in a boy in the first two years of life with a congenital heart defect. Donor details come from another sample of the same person, matched by shared clones. Sequences were obtained from thymocytes. The CDR3 protein sequence reads: CASSPESRDHSYNEQFF. The DNA sequence is as follows: TGTGCCAGCTCACCTGAGTCGCGGGATCACTCCTACAATGAGCAGTTCTTC. Where the CDR3 stops, the reference TRBV18 and TRBJ2-1 genes take over; the full variable domain is NAGVMQNPRHLVRRRGQEARLRCSPMKGHSHVYWYRQLPEEGLKFMVYLQKENIIDESGMPKERFSAEFPKEGPSILRIQQVVRGDSAAYFCASSPESRDHSYNEQFFGPGTRLTVL.